The rows below give T cell receptor beta chains drawn from one sample of a study of CD4 T cells in relation to SARS-CoV-2 and coronaviruses. Antigen specificity for these receptors is unknown. Sequencing used immunoSEQ multiplex PCR; TCRdb keeps in-frame clones, though not all of them. The sample lists about 17,000 clones; about four fifths were seen once. The sequencing sample was made of CD4+ T cells from PBMCs, cultured in vitro. The receptors stem from a human donor in good health. Both conserved end residues are part of each CDR3. Each record gives: V gene, J gene, D gene, CDR3 DNA, CDR3 protein. D genes are given only for firm matches.

v_gene: TRBV7-9; j_gene: TRBJ1-1; d_gene: TRBD1; CDR3nt: TGTGCCAGCAGCCAACCCCCCGGGACAGGGAATACTGAAGCTTTCTTT; CDR3aa: CASSQPPGTGNTEAFF
v_gene: TRBV13; j_gene: TRBJ1-1; d_gene: .; CDR3nt: TGTGCCAGCAGCTTACAGTCCGGGGGCTGGGACACTGAAGCTTTCTTT; CDR3aa: CASSLQSGGWDTEAFF
v_gene: TRBV25-1; j_gene: TRBJ1-3; d_gene: TRBD1; CDR3nt: TGTGCCAGCAGCCCGCCGACAGGGTCTGGAAACACCATATATTTT; CDR3aa: CASSPPTGSGNTIYF
v_gene: TRBV5-1; j_gene: TRBJ2-4; d_gene: .; CDR3nt: TGCGCCAGCAGCTTAGAAGGTATTTACCCAAACATTCAGTACTTC; CDR3aa: CASSLEGIYPNIQYF
v_gene: TRBV6-2/TRBV6-3; j_gene: TRBJ1-1; d_gene: .; CDR3nt: TGTGCCAGCAGCCGAGATCCTTTGGGACAGAACACTGAAGCTTTCTTT; CDR3aa: CASSRDPLGQNTEAFF
v_gene: TRBV11-2; j_gene: TRBJ1-1; d_gene: .; CDR3nt: TGTGCCAGCAGCCCGCCGACAGGAGGGAACACTGAAGCTTTCTTT; CDR3aa: CASSPPTGGNTEAFF
v_gene: TRBV20-1; j_gene: TRBJ1-1; d_gene: .; CDR3nt: TGCAGTGCCCCGACACCTTCTGAAGCTTTCTTT; CDR3aa: CSAPTPSEAFF
v_gene: TRBV9; j_gene: TRBJ1-1; d_gene: .; CDR3nt: TGTGCCAGCAGCGTAGGCGTAGGATCGGGGGCTGAAGCTTTCTTT; CDR3aa: CASSVGVGSGAEAFF
v_gene: TRBV7-8; j_gene: TRBJ1-5; d_gene: .; CDR3nt: TGTGCCAGCAGCTTAGATCTTAAAGGGGGGATTTATCAGCCCCAGCATTTT; CDR3aa: CASSLDLKGGIYQPQHF
v_gene: TRBV9; j_gene: TRBJ1-2; d_gene: .; CDR3nt: TGTGCCAGCAGCGTATCGATTGGGGGGGTTGATGGCTACACCTTC; CDR3aa: CASSVSIGGVDGYTF
v_gene: TRBV3-1/TRBV3-2; j_gene: TRBJ2-7; d_gene: TRBD2; CDR3nt: TGTGCCAGCAGCCAAGTCGGGAGGGAGCAGTACTTC; CDR3aa: CASSQVGREQYF
v_gene: TRBV5-6; j_gene: TRBJ2-7; d_gene: TRBD2; CDR3nt: TGTGCCAGCAGCATTGGGACTAGCTACGAGCAGTACTTC; CDR3aa: CASSIGTSYEQYF
v_gene: TRBV7-2; j_gene: TRBJ1-2; d_gene: TRBD1; CDR3nt: TGTGCCAGCAGCCAATGGACAGGGTCAAATTATGGCTACACCTTC; CDR3aa: CASSQWTGSNYGYTF
v_gene: TRBV5-1; j_gene: TRBJ2-3; d_gene: TRBD2; CDR3nt: TGCGCCAGCAGCATCCCTATAGCGGGGGGTGAAACAGATACGCAGTATTTT; CDR3aa: CASSIPIAGGETDTQYF
v_gene: TRBV4-3; j_gene: TRBJ1-2; d_gene: .; CDR3nt: TGCGCCAGCAGCCAAGCACTCCTTTACGCGAATGGCTACACCTTC; CDR3aa: CASSQALLYANGYTF
v_gene: TRBV12-5; j_gene: TRBJ2-2; d_gene: TRBD2; CDR3nt: TGTGCTAGTGGTTTGACCCGAGGACTAGCGGGAGGTACCCATCGGACCGGGGAGCTGTTTTTT; CDR3aa: CASGLTRGLAGGTHRTGELFF
v_gene: TRBV9; j_gene: TRBJ1-1; d_gene: .; CDR3nt: TGTGCCAGCAGCGTAGGAGACACGAACACTGAAGCTTTCTTT; CDR3aa: CASSVGDTNTEAFF